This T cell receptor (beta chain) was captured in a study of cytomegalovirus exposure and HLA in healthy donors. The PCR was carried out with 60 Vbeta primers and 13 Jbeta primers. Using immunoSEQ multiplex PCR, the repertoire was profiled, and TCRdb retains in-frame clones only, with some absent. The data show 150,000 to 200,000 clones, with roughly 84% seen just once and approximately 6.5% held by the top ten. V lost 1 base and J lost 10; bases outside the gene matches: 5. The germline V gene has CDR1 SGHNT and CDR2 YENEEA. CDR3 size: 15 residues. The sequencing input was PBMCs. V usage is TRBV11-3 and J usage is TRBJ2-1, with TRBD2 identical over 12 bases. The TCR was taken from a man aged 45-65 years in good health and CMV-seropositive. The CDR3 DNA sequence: TGTGCCAGCAGCTTAGGACTAGCGGGAGTACAAGAGCAGTTCTTC. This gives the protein CASSLGLAGVQEQFF.